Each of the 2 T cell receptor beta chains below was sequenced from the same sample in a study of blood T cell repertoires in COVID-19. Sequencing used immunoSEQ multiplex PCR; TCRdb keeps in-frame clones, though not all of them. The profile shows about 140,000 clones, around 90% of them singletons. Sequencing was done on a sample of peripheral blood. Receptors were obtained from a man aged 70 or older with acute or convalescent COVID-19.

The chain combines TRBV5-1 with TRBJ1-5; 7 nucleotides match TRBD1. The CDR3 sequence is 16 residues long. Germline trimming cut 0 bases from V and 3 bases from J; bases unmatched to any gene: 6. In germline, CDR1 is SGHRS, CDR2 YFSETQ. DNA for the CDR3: TGCGCCAGCAGCTTGGCCCCAGGGACAGACAATCAGCCCCAGCATTTT. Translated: CASSLAPGTDNQPQHF.

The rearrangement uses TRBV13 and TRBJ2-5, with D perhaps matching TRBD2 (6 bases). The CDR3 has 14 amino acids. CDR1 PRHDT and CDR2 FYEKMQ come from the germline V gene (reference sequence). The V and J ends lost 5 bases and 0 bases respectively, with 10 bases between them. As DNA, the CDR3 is TGTGCCAGCAGCCAACGGGACTACCAAGAGACCCAGTACTTC. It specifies CASSQRDYQETQYF. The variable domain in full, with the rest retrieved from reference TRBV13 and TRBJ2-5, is AAGVIQSPRHLIKEKRETATLKCYPIPRHDTVYWYQQGPGQDPQFLISFYEKMQSDKGSIPDRFSAQQFSDYHSELNMSSLELGDSALYFCASSQRDYQETQYFGPGTRLLVL.